This T cell receptor (beta chain) is from a study of blood T cell repertoires in COVID-19. Whole-study context: Whether acute or convalescent, the COVID-19 samples came from the United States, Italy and Spain.

Germline values: CDR1 MNHEY, CDR2 SVGAGI. V gave up 5 bases and J gave up 2 bases, with 7 bases separating them. The CDR3 has 13 amino acids. Repertoires were generated with immunoSEQ multiplex PCR, while TCRdb's copy carries only in-frame clones and drops some. The sample contains some 140,000 clones, approximately 83% of which appear only once. This receptor was identified in a woman aged 55-70 years with acute or convalescent COVID-19. The specimen was peripheral blood. This chain links TRBV6-5 with TRBJ1-5; TRBD1 is a possible D gene (6 bases). CDR3: CASSRQGNQPQHF. CDR3 coding DNA: TGTGCCAGCAGTAGACAGGGCAATCAGCCCCAGCATTTT.